This TCR beta chain was captured by sequencing in a study of shared clonotypes between healthy human individuals. The quantity of DNA used in unsorted PBMC replicate PCRs was 250 to 350 ng, corresponding to tens of thousands of T cell genomes. TCRdb's copy holds only in-frame clones and misses some; the assay was immunoSEQ multiplex PCR. The top ten clones hold about an eighth of a sample with around 480,000 clones, nearly 80% of them seen once. V was clipped by 5 bases and J by 0 bases, with 14 bases between them. Per germline, CDR1 MNHEY and CDR2 SMNVEV (reference sequence). The CDR3 contains 16 residues. Donors were Caucasian adults residing in Nashville, Tennessee, USA.

Input material: PBMCs. This chain joins TRBV27 and TRBJ1-5; D is uncertain. The clonotype was recovered from a woman aged 40 to 50 in good health. Some clones in this sample may be carry-over from other donors' samples. CDR3 nucleotide sequence: TGTGCCAGCAGTCCCTTTGTTGATTATAGCAATCAGCCCCAGCATTTT. This sequence encodes CASSPFVDYSNQPQHF.